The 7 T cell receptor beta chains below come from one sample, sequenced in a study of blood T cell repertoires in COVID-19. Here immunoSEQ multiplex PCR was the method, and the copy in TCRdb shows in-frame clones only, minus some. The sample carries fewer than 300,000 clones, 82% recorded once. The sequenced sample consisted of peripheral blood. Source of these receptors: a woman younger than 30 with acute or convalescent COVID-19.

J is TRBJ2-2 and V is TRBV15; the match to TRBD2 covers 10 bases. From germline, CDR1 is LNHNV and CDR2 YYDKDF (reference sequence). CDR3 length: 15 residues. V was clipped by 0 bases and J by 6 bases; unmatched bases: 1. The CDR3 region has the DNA TGTGCCACCAGCAGAGACCTAGCGGGGGCCGGGGAGCTGTTTTTT. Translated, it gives CATSRDLAGAGELFF.

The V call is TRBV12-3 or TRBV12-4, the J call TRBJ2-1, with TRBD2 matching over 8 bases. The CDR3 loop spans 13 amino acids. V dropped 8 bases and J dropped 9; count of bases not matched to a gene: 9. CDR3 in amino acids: CASRSGGRTEQFF. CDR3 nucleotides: TGTGCCAGCCGAAGTGGCGGGAGGACTGAGCAGTTCTTC.

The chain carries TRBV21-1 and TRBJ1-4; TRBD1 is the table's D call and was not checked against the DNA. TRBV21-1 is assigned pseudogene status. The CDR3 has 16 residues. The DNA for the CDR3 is TGTGCCAGCAGCTCATCTTTGGGCAGTTCTAATGAAAAACTGTTTTTT. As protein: CASSSSLGSSNEKLFF.

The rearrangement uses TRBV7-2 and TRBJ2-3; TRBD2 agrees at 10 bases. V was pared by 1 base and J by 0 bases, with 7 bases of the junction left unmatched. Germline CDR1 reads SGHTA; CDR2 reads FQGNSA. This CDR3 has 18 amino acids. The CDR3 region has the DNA TGTGCCAGCAGCTTAGTAGCTAGCGGGAGTTTCAGCACAGATACGCAGTATTTT. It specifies CASSLVASGSFSTDTQYF.

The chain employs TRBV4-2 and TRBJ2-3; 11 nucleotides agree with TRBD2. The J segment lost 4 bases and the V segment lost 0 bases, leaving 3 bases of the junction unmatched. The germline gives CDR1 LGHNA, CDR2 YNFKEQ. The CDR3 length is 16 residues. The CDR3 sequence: CASSQDSGRGPDTQYF. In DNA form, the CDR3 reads TGTGCCAGCAGCCAAGATAGCGGGAGGGGGCCAGATACGCAGTATTTT.

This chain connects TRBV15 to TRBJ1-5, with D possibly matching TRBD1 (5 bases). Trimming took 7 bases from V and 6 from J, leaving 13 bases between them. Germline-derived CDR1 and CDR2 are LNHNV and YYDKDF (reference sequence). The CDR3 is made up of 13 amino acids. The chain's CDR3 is CATNSVGAQPQHF. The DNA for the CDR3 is TGTGCCACCAACTCTGTAGGGGCTCAGCCCCAGCATTTT. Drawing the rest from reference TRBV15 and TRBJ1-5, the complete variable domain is DAMVIQNPRYQVTQFGKPVTLSCSQTLNHNVMYWYQQKSSQAPKLLFHYYDKDFNNEADTPDNFQSRRPNTSFCFLDIRSPGLGDTAMYLCATNSVGAQPQHFGDGTRLSIL.

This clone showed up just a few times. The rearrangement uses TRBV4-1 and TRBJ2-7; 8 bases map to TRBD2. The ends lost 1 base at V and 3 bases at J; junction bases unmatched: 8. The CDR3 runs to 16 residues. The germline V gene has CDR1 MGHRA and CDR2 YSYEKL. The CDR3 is CASSQASSGSRYEQYF. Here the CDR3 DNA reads TGCGCCAGCAGCCAAGCGTCTAGCGGGTCTCGCTACGAGCAGTACTTC.